This T cell receptor beta chain was observed in a study of identifying expanded T cells in peripheral blood. Healthy donors had no documented immune events, such as infections, while sampled. Data came from immunoSEQ multiplex PCR; TCRdb stores just in-frame clones and leaves some out. The sample carries about 78,000 clones, about four fifths recorded once. Notes on the study in general: Across healthy donors, higher total template counts meant significantly greater approximately two-week count variance.

As regards this clone: Its target is unknown.

The receptor's source is a person aged 18 to 70 in good health. Source material: blood.

This CDR3 is CASSDSIAGAGELFF. The CDR3, as DNA: TGTGCCAGCAGTGACTCGATAGCGGGAGCCGGGGAGCTGTTTTTT. The genes are TRBV6-4 and TRBJ2-2; 9 bases line up with TRBD2. Germline V gives CDR1 MRHNA, CDR2 SNTAGT. With V trimmed by 0 bases and J by 6 bases, 2 bases remained unmatched. This CDR3 spans 15 amino acids.